These 17 T cell receptor beta chains share one sample of origin, sequenced in a study of cytomegalovirus exposure and HLA in healthy donors. Both 60 Vbeta primers and 13 Jbeta primers went into the PCR. Profiling relied on immunoSEQ multiplex PCR, and the TCRdb table lists in-frame clones only, not all of them. The sample carries around 140,000 clones, approximately 80% recorded once. Sequenced: PBMCs. These TCRs come from a man aged 45 to 65 in good health and CMV-seronegative.

The chain couples TRBV27 to TRBJ2-7; TRBD2 might be the D (6 bases). Germline CDR1 MNHEY, CDR2 SMNVEV (reference sequence). V lost 6 bases, J lost 3 bases, and 18 bases lay in between. The CDR3 consists of 15 residues. The CDR3 reads CASSSGLLGLYEQYF. The CDR3 DNA sequence: TGTGCCAGCAGCTCAGGACTACTTGGACTCTACGAGCAGTACTTC.

The rearrangement links TRBV6-5 to TRBJ2-7; no firm D call. The CDR3 sequence is 12 residues long. Germline lookup yields CDR1 MNHEY and CDR2 SVGAGI. Trimming shortened V by 6 bases and J by 3 bases, and 9 bases separated the two germline ends. The chain's CDR3 is CASSSRGYEQYF. The CDR3 DNA reads TGTGCCAGCAGCTCGAGAGGCTACGAGCAGTACTTC.

This clone was detected only once. The chain carries TRBV28 and TRBJ2-5, with D possibly being TRBD1 (5 bases). Germline assignment: CDR1 MDHEN and CDR2 SYDVKM. The CDR3 spans 14 residues. The V end was cut by 6 bases, the J end by 2 bases, with 13 bases between. The CDR3 bases are TGTGCCAGCAGGACCCGAAACAGGCAAGAGACCCAGTACTTC. This encodes CASRTRNRQETQYF.

The chain recombines TRBV15 with TRBJ2-1; 10 bases are shared with TRBD2. Trimming removed 0 bases from V and 8 bases from J; junction bases left unmatched: 7. The CDR3 runs to 16 residues. The germline CDR1 and CDR2 sequences are LNHNV and YYDKDF (reference sequence). The CDR3: CATSRDPASGSYEQFF. The CDR3 DNA follows: TGTGCCACCAGCAGAGACCCGGCTAGCGGGAGTTATGAGCAGTTCTTC.

This clone occurred a few times. This rearrangement joins TRBV28 to TRBJ1-5, with 11 nucleotides matching TRBD1. There are 22 residues in the CDR3. Trimming at V came to 3 bases and at J to 3 bases, leaving 22 bases not matched to a gene. In germline, CDR1 is MDHEN, CDR2 SYDVKM. DNA for the CDR3: TGTGCCAGCAGTTTGACCGTATCCGGGACAGGGGGTATACGGGCACACAATCAGCCCCAGCATTTT. This translates into CASSLTVSGTGGIRAHNQPQHF.

This sequence joins TRBV5-1 and TRBJ2-1; 7 bases match TRBD2. The V gene end was trimmed by 1 base and the J gene end by 5 bases; junction bases not matched to a gene: 6. CDR3 length equals 15 residues. Germline CDR1 and CDR2: SGHRS and YFSETQ. CDR3 region: CASSLRASGDNEQFF. The DNA for the CDR3 is TGCGCCAGCAGCTTGAGGGCTAGCGGTGACAATGAGCAGTTCTTC. Full variable domain (remainder filled in from reference TRBV5-1 and TRBJ2-1): KAGVTQTPRYLIKTRGQQVTLSCSPISGHRSVSWYQQTPGQGLQFLFEYFSETQRNKGNFPGRFSGRQFSNSRSEMNVSTLELGDSALYLCASSLRASGDNEQFFGPGTRLTVL.

The chain joins TRBV19 to TRBJ2-1; 12 bases fit TRBD2. The V gene's germline CDR1 is LNHDA and CDR2 SQIVND (reference sequence). The CDR3 length is 17 residues. The V and J ends lost 5 bases and 0 bases, in that order; junction bases with no gene match: 5. DNA for the CDR3: TGTGCCAGTAGTCCCGGACTAGCGGGGAGCTCCTACAATGAGCAGTTCTTC. Translation gives CASSPGLAGSSYNEQFF.

The V gene is TRBV30, the J gene TRBJ1-1; maybe TRBD1 (5 bases). This CDR3 has 14 amino acids. Germline values: CDR1 GTSNPN, CDR2 SVGIG (reference sequence). V lost 0 bases and J 4 bases, leaving 12 bases between the germline ends. In DNA, the CDR3 is TGTGCCTGGAGTGTCTCTTTGGGGGGCACTGAAGCTTTCTTT. It yields the protein CAWSVSLGGTEAFF.

The chain employs TRBV7-3 and TRBJ2-2, with 10 bases matching TRBD2. The CDR3 extends over 16 amino acids. CDR1 and CDR2 (germline): SGHTA, FQGTGA. Unmatched junction bases numbered 6, after V lost 4 bases and J lost 4 bases. In nucleotides, the CDR3 is TGTGCCAGCAGCTCTAGCGGGGGACGCCCCACCGGGGAGCTGTTTTTT. Amino acid sequence: CASSSSGGRPTGELFF. The full variable domain, with the rest looked up from reference TRBV7-3 and TRBJ2-2, is GAGVSQTPSNKVTEKGKYVELRCDPISGHTALYWYRQSLGQGPEFLIYFQGTGAADDSGLPNDRFFAVRPEGSVSTLKIQRTERGDSAVYLCASSSSGGRPTGELFFGEGSRLTVL.

The chain carries TRBV15 and TRBJ1-5; no clear D gene. The V and J ends lost 1 base and 7 bases respectively, with 14 bases between them. This CDR3 has 15 amino acids. Germline V gene data show CDR1 as LNHNV and CDR2 as YYDKDF (reference sequence). CDR3 sequence reads: CATSRGWTNAQPQHF. CDR3 nucleotide sequence: TGTGCCACCAGCAGAGGGTGGACTAACGCCCAGCCCCAGCATTTT.

This chain uses TRBV20-1 with TRBJ1-2, with 7 positions matching TRBD1. CDR1 and CDR2 from the germline V gene are DFQATT and SNEGSKA (reference sequence). The trim removed 4 bases at V and 5 bases at J, leaving 1 base unmatched. This CDR3 has 11 residues. The CDR3 loop is CSATGGYGYTF. CDR3 sequence (DNA): TGCAGTGCTACAGGGGGGTATGGCTACACCTTC.

This chain links TRBV29-1 with TRBJ1-1, with no clear D. Trimming took 6 bases from V and 4 from J, leaving 18 bases between them. The CDR3 covers 14 residues. Germline-derived CDR1 and CDR2 are SQVTM and ANQGSEA. The CDR3 DNA follows: TGCAGCGTCGAGCAACGGCTGGGAGGCACTGAAGCTTTCTTT. This codes for CSVEQRLGGTEAFF.

The genes are TRBV7-6 and TRBJ2-7, with TRBD2 matching 9 bases. This CDR3 is 15 amino acids long. V dropped 8 bases and J dropped 2; count of bases not matched to a gene: 10. Germline loops: CDR1 SGHVS, CDR2 FNYEAQ. Here the CDR3 reads CASALGGGRAYEQYF. The CDR3 DNA reads as TGTGCCAGCGCCCTGGGGGGCGGGAGGGCCTACGAGCAGTACTTC.

V is TRBV9 and J is TRBJ1-2; unclear D gene. The germline V and J ends were trimmed by 2 bases and 2 bases, with 7 bases remaining between them. This CDR3 contains 13 residues. CDR1 is SGDLS and CDR2 is YYNGEE in the germline V gene. The CDR3 DNA sequence: TGTGCCAGCAGCGTCAACACCAACTATGGCTACACCTTC. This codes for CASSVNTNYGYTF.

The table lists this clone with a count of one. The V call is TRBV2, the J call TRBJ2-7, with D possibly being TRBD2 (5 bases). This CDR3 comprises 13 residues. The ends were cut back, 4 bases at V and 0 bases at J, with 7 bases in the middle. Germline loops: CDR1 SNHLY, CDR2 FYNNEI. The CDR3 DNA sequence: TGTGCCAGCAGTGTTCGGGGCTCCTACGAGCAGTACTTC. Translation: CASSVRGSYEQYF.

Comment on this clone: The germline gene is not matched at one end of the junction; a read error may be the cause. The chain carries TRBV7-9 and TRBJ2-2, with unresolved D. The CDR3 totals 12 residues. CDR1 is SEHNR, CDR2 FQNEAQ, per germline (reference sequence). Here the CDR3 reads CSSSADTGELFF. DNA for the CDR3: TGTTCCAGTAGTGCGGACACCGGGGAGCTGTTTTTT.

V usage is TRBV18 and J usage is TRBJ2-1; 9 bases fit TRBD1. Germline V gene data show CDR1 as KGHSH and CDR2 as LQKENI. Losses at the gene ends were 2 bases for V and 8 bases for J; bases not matched to a gene: 19. The CDR3 is made up of 19 amino acids. DNA of the CDR3: TGTGCCAGCTCACCAACAAGAACGCGTACAGGGGGCGCCCCCCATGAGCAGTTCTTC. It encodes CASSPTRTRTGGAPHEQFF.